The T cell receptor beta chain under discussion was sequenced for a study of human T cells and chemical hapten exposure (dated by TCRdb to the early 2020s). About the study as a whole: For sensitization, 2% DPC in acetone was applied to a 2 cm by 2 cm area of upper inner arm skin. For TCR sequencing, blood came from 25 to 35 alopecia patients at anywhere from one to four time points (pre-sensitization, 2, 6 and 24 weeks). The mostly female patient cohort included alopecia areata with under or over 50% scalp involvement, alopecia totalis and alopecia universalis. This study followed changes in the peripheral blood TCR repertoire in vivo during primary and secondary sensitization of alopecia patients to the hapten diphenylcyclopropenone (DPC). Libraries were pooled for sequencing, and per-sample TCR yields varied mainly because of small differences in library volumes within the pool. Patient blood was sampled pre-sensitization (week 0) and at 2, 6 and about 24 weeks after DPC sensitization. Patch testing was done on the upper back using Finn chambers containing 0.01% DPC, and results were scored after 6 days according to International Contact Dermatitis Research Group standards. Throughout the study period of 20 to 30 weeks, patients also received therapeutic DPC doses to the scalp every week.

The CDR3, cysteine through phenylalanine, is 13 amino acids long. The kept DNA is CDR3 alone, 39 bases in frame from the first base. CDR1 SGHRS and CDR2 YFSETQ were looked up in the germline V gene. The V and J ends are trimmed by 0 bases and 8 bases, leaving 11 bases between them. The library was prepared using RACE. Sequencing used a NextSeq 500. Library preparation attached unique molecular identifiers to individual cDNA molecules for quantitative, reproducible TCR counting. Both TCR alpha and TCR beta chains were sequenced from each blood RNA sample. Per the source publication's procedure: Samples had a median of approximately 93,000 TCRs, with a range from about 23,224 to 700,000. The Decombinator software suite was used to annotate V, J and CDR3 in the TCR reads. To make PS versus PT1 abundance plots, every sample was subsampled to the same number of TCRs (28,000). Expanded TCRs were defined as absent before sensitization and observed at least eight times at the 2-week time point. TCRdb reanalyzed the raw reads on its own, using fastp at Q25 for trimming and MiXCR for clone calling, and kept in-frame beta chains. Every distinct CDR3 protein forms one entry, paired with its most common genes and DNA. The V and J calls reflect TCRdb's pipeline rather than the authors' work. The sample table holds 50,000 to 80,000 distinct CDR3 sequences, of which approximately 9.9% were seen once. Approximately 2.2% of the sample is in the top ten clones.

The meaning of the sample's time point label: patch test 3, about 24 weeks after DPC sensitization. This specimen's treatment or condition label, interpreted: therapeutic diphenylcyclopropenone sensitization with weekly scalp DPC. At every patch-test visit, the blood draw took place before the patch test was put on. Patients were considered eligible if aged 18 to 70, diagnosed with alopecia and deemed suitable for DPC therapy, and patients were excluded if pregnant. Unfractionated whole blood was collected in Tempus Blood RNA tubes, and total RNA was extracted from that blood. This clonotype was seen at least ten times. What antigen it recognizes has not been identified. No base-level quality is on record; no much larger clone is a single base apart. The study at large found these results: Repeated subsampling changed both the strength of the expansion versus patch-test correlation and the threshold at which that correlation became significant. Patch test score correlated positively with the number of PT1 expanded TCRs, reaching significance at thresholds 8, 16 and 32 but not at 4. DPC sensitization did not change the number of TCRs with a frequency above 1 in 1000, and there was no evidence of changes in global repertoire structure. Alopecia, a presumed autoimmune disease, was present in all patients, so the immune response of the patients might differ from that of healthy individuals. Compared with pre-sensitization or healthy control sets, expanded TCRs formed significantly more large CDR3 similarity clusters, which is consistent with antigen-driven responses.

The receptor's source is a woman aged 25 to 45 with alopecia areata. Some clones in this sample may be carry-over from other donors' samples. The rearranged chain carries TRBV5-1 and TRBJ1-2, and possibly TRBD1, on 5 matching bases. This material consisted of whole blood, taken in connection with sensitization to the hapten diphenylcyclopropenone (DPC). At the DNA level, the sequence is TGCGCCAGCAGCTTGGCGCAGGGTTACGGCTACACCTTC. Its amino acids are CASSLAQGYGYTF.